Each of the 28 T cell receptor beta chains below was sequenced from the same sample in a study of Tregs in tolerant kidney transplant recipients. Using immunoSEQ multiplex PCR, the repertoire was profiled, and TCRdb retains in-frame clones only, with some absent. The sample has about 18,000 clones, roughly 82% seen once. The sequencing sample was made of Tregs from blood. All receptors come from a human donor in good health.

V usage is TRBV30 and J usage is TRBJ1-1; 7 bases line up with TRBD1. This CDR3 region has 14 residues. The V and J ends lost 5 bases and 1 base, in that order; junction bases with no gene match: 7. CDR1 and CDR2 (germline): GTSNPN, SVGIG (reference sequence). This chain's CDR3 is CAWRPYRGNTEAFF. Here the CDR3 DNA reads TGTGCCTGGCGACCGTACAGGGGGAACACTGAAGCTTTCTTT.

The gene calls are TRBV14 and TRBJ2-3, with D maybe TRBD1 (5 bases). Germline loops: CDR1 SGHDN, CDR2 FVKESK. The CDR3 consists of 14 residues. V was pared by 0 bases and J by 6 bases, with 10 bases between. The CDR3: CASSQEQGLDTQYF. The CDR3, as DNA: TGTGCCAGCAGCCAAGAGCAGGGTCTGGATACGCAGTATTTT.

This chain connects TRBV7-3 to TRBJ2-1, with D possibly matching TRBD2 (6 bases). Germline V gene data show CDR1 as SGHTA and CDR2 as FQGTGA. Trimming cost V 2 bases and J 10 bases, with 15 bases left between them. The CDR3 covers 14 residues. The CDR3 spells CASSLGHSAGEQFF. CDR3 nucleotides: TGTGCCAGCAGCTTAGGGCATAGCGCGGGGGAGCAGTTCTTC.

This clone was seen only once. The chain uses TRBV7-6 and TRBJ2-5; 12 bases fit TRBD2. Germline assignment: CDR1 SGHVS and CDR2 FNYEAQ. The CDR3 covers 15 residues. Trimming took 4 bases from V and 7 from J; bases not matched to a gene: 7. This CDR3 reads CASSSGLAGQLTQYF. For the CDR3, the DNA is TGTGCCAGCAGCTCGGGACTAGCGGGCCAATTGACCCAGTACTTC.

The chain joins TRBV6-4 to TRBJ1-1; unclear D gene. The V end lost 4 bases, the J end lost 0 bases, and 6 bases lay between the germline ends. Germline V CDR1 and CDR2: MRHNA, SNTAGT. The CDR3 is made up of 13 amino acids. Here the CDR3 reads CASSAQLNTEAFF. In DNA form, the CDR3 reads TGTGCCAGCAGTGCACAGCTGAACACTGAAGCTTTCTTT.

This clone was found once. V usage is TRBV4-2 and J usage is TRBJ2-7; 14 bases fit TRBD2. With V trimmed by 2 bases and J by 7 bases, 7 bases remained unmatched. This CDR3 spans 16 amino acids. Germline V lookup: CDR1 LGHNA, CDR2 YNFKEQ. This chain's CDR3 is CASSQQGTSGRGEQYF. The CDR3 DNA reads as TGTGCCAGCAGCCAACAAGGGACTAGCGGGAGAGGGGAGCAGTACTTC.

CDR3 bases: TGTGCCTGGAGTGTAATGCGGACAGGTTACGATGAGCAGTTCTTC. Translating gives CAWSVMRTGYDEQFF. The chain employs TRBV30 and TRBJ2-1, with 7 bases lining up with TRBD1. Trimming removed 0 bases from V and 8 bases from J; junction bases left unmatched: 10. The CDR3 sequence is 15 residues long. In germline, CDR1 is GTSNPN, CDR2 SVGIG (reference sequence).

The chain couples TRBV2 to TRBJ2-2; unclear D gene. V lost 7 bases to trimming and J lost 7 bases, with 10 bases between them. CDR1 is SNHLY, CDR2 FYNNEI, per germline. The CDR3 sequence is 12 residues long. CDR3 coding DNA: TGTGCCAGCAAGTCAGATGACGGGGAGCTGTTTTTT. Encoded protein: CASKSDDGELFF.

The rearrangement links TRBV12-5 to TRBJ2-7; 11 bases line up with TRBD2. The CDR3 loop spans 14 amino acids. The J segment lost 5 bases and the V segment lost 6 bases, leaving 6 bases of the junction unmatched. Germline CDR1 reads LGHNT; CDR2 reads FRNRAP. As DNA, the CDR3 is TGTGCTAGTGGATCTAGCGGGAGGATCCACGAGCAGTACTTC. It specifies CASGSSGRIHEQYF.

The rearrangement joins TRBV6-6 to TRBJ1-2, with unresolved D. Germline V gene data show CDR1 as MNHNY and CDR2 as SVGAGI (reference sequence). This CDR3 comprises 11 residues. V lost 6 bases and J lost 9, with 11 bases in between. The CDR3 DNA is TGTGCCAGCAGAGAAGGGCGTCGCTACACCTTC. Its protein is CASREGRRYTF.

The rearrangement joins TRBV9 to TRBJ2-1; D may be TRBD1 or TRBD2 (5 bases each). Germline values: CDR1 SGDLS, CDR2 YYNGEE. V lost 1 base and J lost 5, with 13 bases in between. The length of the CDR3 is 15 residues. CDR3 in amino acids: CASSVRALGHNEQFF. For the CDR3, the DNA is TGTGCCAGCAGCGTACGTGCCTTGGGACACAATGAGCAGTTCTTC.

This clone was seen only a few times. The chain is built from TRBV7-2 and TRBJ2-3; D is unclear. The CDR3 is 11 residues long. Germline V CDR1 and CDR2: SGHTA, FQGNSA. Deletions cut 0 bases from V and 5 bases from J, with 0 bases between. CDR3 DNA: TGTGCCAGCAGCTTAGCAGATACGCAGTATTTT. Protein: CASSLADTQYF.

This chain uses TRBV10-3 with TRBJ2-7; 7 bases agree with TRBD1. The germline CDR1 and CDR2 sequences are ENHRY and SYGVKD. Losses at the gene ends were 6 bases for V and 5 bases for J; bases not matched to a gene: 4. The CDR3 is made up of 12 amino acids. The CDR3 DNA sequence: TGTGCCATCAGCAGACAGGGCGACGAGCAGTACTTC. This codes for CAISRQGDEQYF.

A single count supports this clone. This chain joins TRBV6-6 and TRBJ2-7; 7 bases are shared with TRBD1. J gave up 9 bases and V 6 bases, and 14 bases lay outside the gene matches. The CDR3 consists of 14 residues. Germline V gene lookup returns CDR1 MNHNY and CDR2 SVGAGI (reference sequence). CDR3 DNA: TGTGCCAGCAGCCCCCGGGACAGCCCCTTTGGGCAGTACTTC. This translates into CASSPRDSPFGQYF.

The gene calls are TRBV6-1 and TRBJ1-1, with a possible D match to TRBD1 (5 bases). Trimming shortened V by 4 bases and J by 8 bases, and 11 bases separated the two germline ends. The CDR3 totals 12 residues. Germline V gene sequence: CDR1 MNHNS, CDR2 SASEGT. The CDR3 coding sequence is TGTGCCAGCAGTGTATGGACACTCGAAGCTTTCTTT. It is translated as CASSVWTLEAFF.

The chain combines TRBV7-9 with TRBJ1-5, with D possibly being TRBD1 (6 bases). The CDR3 contains 16 residues. The germline V gene encodes CDR1 SEHNR and CDR2 FQNEAQ (reference sequence). V was cut by 6 bases and J by 1 base, with 16 bases left in between. This chain's CDR3 is CASSATARGSNQPQHF. The CDR3 DNA reads as TGTGCCAGCAGTGCTACCGCCAGGGGAAGCAATCAGCCCCAGCATTTT.

The chain links TRBV5-1 to TRBJ2-1; D possibly corresponds to TRBD2 (6 bases). V shed 7 bases and J shed 0 bases, with 8 bases lying between them. From germline, CDR1 is SGHRS and CDR2 YFSETQ. This CDR3 region has 13 residues. CDR3 sequence: CASRESSYNEQFF. As DNA, the CDR3 is TGCGCCAGCCGGGAGAGCTCCTACAATGAGCAGTTCTTC.

The V call is TRBV20-1, the J call TRBJ1-2; D is ambiguous. This CDR3 has 11 amino acids. V shed 5 bases and J shed 8 bases, with 12 bases lying between them. Germline V lookup: CDR1 DFQATT, CDR2 SNEGSKA (reference sequence). CDR3 sequence: CSASEPKGYTF. CDR3 nucleotides: TGCAGTGCTTCCGAGCCTAAGGGCTACACCTTC.

The chain recombines TRBV2 with TRBJ1-1; TRBD1 aligns across 10 bases. This CDR3 comprises 14 residues. The J segment lost 6 bases and the V segment lost 6 bases, leaving 7 bases of the junction unmatched. Per the germline V gene, CDR1 is SNHLY and CDR2 is FYNNEI. The CDR3 nucleotides read TGTGCCAGCAGAATTCTCGGGACAGGGGCTGAAGCTTTCTTT. It specifies CASRILGTGAEAFF.

This clone was counted once. This chain connects TRBV20-1 to TRBJ2-7; D gene uncertain. The CDR3 consists of 11 residues. Trimming left V 0 bases short and J 4 bases short, with 4 bases between. CDR1 and CDR2 (germline): DFQATT, SNEGSKA (reference sequence). This CDR3 reads CSARELYEQYF. The CDR3 bases are TGCAGTGCTAGAGAGCTGTACGAGCAGTACTTC.

J is TRBJ1-2 and V is TRBV5-4; the match to TRBD1 covers 9 bases. Germline loops: CDR1 SGHNT, CDR2 YYREEE (reference sequence). Trimming at V came to 7 bases and at J to 8 bases, leaving 9 bases not matched to a gene. The CDR3 is made up of 13 amino acids. The CDR3, as DNA: TGTGCCAGCGGGACAGGGTCGGTGAGAGGCTACACCTTC. Translated: CASGTGSVRGYTF. Drawing the rest from reference TRBV5-4 and TRBJ1-2, the complete variable domain is ETGVTQSPTHLIKTRGQQVTLRCSSQSGHNTVSWYQQALGQGPQFIFQYYREEENGRGNFPPRFSGLQFPNYSSELNVNALELDDSALYLCASGTGSVRGYTFGSGTRLTVV.

The gene calls are TRBV11-2 and TRBJ2-1, with D hard to call. The CDR3 is 15 residues long. The V gene's germline CDR1 is SGHAT and CDR2 FQNNGV. Trimming removed 3 bases at V and 1 base at J, with 10 bases between. The chain's CDR3 is CASSLGVVSYNEQFF. The CDR3 DNA is TGTGCCAGCAGCTTGGGTGTCGTTTCCTACAATGAGCAGTTCTTC.

The V call is TRBV4-1, the J call TRBJ2-1; tentatively, D is TRBD1 or TRBD2 (5 bases each). V shed 0 bases and J shed 5 bases, with 14 bases lying between them. CDR1 is MGHRA, CDR2 YSYEKL, per germline. The CDR3 loop spans 16 amino acids. The chain's CDR3 is CASSQEDLPGHNEQFF. The CDR3 nucleotides are TGCGCCAGCAGCCAAGAGGACCTCCCGGGGCACAATGAGCAGTTCTTC.

The rearrangement joins TRBV6-1 to TRBJ1-2; D may be TRBD1 (6 bases). The CDR3 has 15 amino acids. The V end lost 3 bases, the J end lost 4 bases, and 15 bases lay between the germline ends. Germline V gene data show CDR1 as MNHNS and CDR2 as SASEGT. The CDR3 region has the DNA TGTGCCAGCAGTGAGACTCTCGGGGGCCGCTATGGCTACACCTTC. Amino acids: CASSETLGGRYGYTF.

This clone was seen a single time. The gene calls are TRBV11-2 and TRBJ1-2; unclear D gene. From germline, CDR1 is SGHAT and CDR2 FQNNGV. V was shortened by 3 bases and J by 4 bases, with 24 bases between the two germline ends. This CDR3 is 18 amino acids long. Written as DNA, the CDR3 is TGTGCCAGCAGCTTGGGAGGGATGGGTAGAGGCCTCTCCTATGGCTACACCTTC. It specifies CASSLGGMGRGLSYGYTF. Supplemented by reference TRBV11-2 and TRBJ1-2, the full variable domain reads EAGVAQSPRYKIIEKRQSVAFWCNPISGHATLYWYQQILGQGPKLLIQFQNNGVVDDSQLPKDRFSAERLKGVDSTLKIQPAKLEDSAVYLCASSLGGMGRGLSYGYTFGSGTRLTVV.

The chain has TRBV11-3 and TRBJ2-2; the match to TRBD2 covers 7 bases. The trim removed 1 base at V and 5 bases at J, leaving 4 bases unmatched. CDR3 size: 15 residues. Looked up from germline, CDR1 is SGHNT and CDR2 is YENEEA. The CDR3 DNA sequence: TGTGCCAGCAGCTTAGGCGGGAGTGGAACCGGGGAGCTGTTTTTT. Its translation is CASSLGGSGTGELFF.

J is TRBJ2-3 and V is TRBV11-3, with 9 bases lining up with TRBD2. The CDR3 is made up of 16 amino acids. Germline CDR1 is SGHNT and CDR2 is YENEEA. V shed 0 bases and J 2 bases; nucleotides not matched to a gene: 3. This chain's CDR3 is CASSLDAGGITDTQYF. The CDR3 region has the DNA TGTGCCAGCAGCTTAGATGCGGGAGGGATCACAGATACGCAGTATTTT.

The J gene is TRBJ2-2, the V gene TRBV6-6; the D gene is possibly TRBD2 (7 bases). The CDR3 has 14 amino acids. Germline V gene sequence: CDR1 MNHNY, CDR2 SVGAGI (reference sequence). The V and J ends lost 3 bases and 7 bases respectively, with 12 bases between them. CDR3 amino acids: CASSYGGAGGELFF. The CDR3 DNA reads TGTGCCAGCAGTTATGGGGGGGCCGGCGGGGAGCTGTTTTTT.